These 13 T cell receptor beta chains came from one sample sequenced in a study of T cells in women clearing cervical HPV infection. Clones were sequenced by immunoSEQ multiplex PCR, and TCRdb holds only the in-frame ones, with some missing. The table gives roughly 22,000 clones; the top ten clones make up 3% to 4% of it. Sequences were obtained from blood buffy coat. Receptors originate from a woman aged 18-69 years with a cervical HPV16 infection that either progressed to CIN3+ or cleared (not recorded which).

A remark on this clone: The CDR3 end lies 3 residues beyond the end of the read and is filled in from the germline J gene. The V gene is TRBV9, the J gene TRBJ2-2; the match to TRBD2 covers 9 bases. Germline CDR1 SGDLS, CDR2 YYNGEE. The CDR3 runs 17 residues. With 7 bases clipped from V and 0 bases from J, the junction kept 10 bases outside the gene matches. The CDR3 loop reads CASDQNSGSANTGELFF. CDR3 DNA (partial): TGTGCCAGCGACCAAAATAGCGGGAGCGCGAACACCGGGGAG. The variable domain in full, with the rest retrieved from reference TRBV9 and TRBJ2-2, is DSGVTQTPKHLITATGQRVTLRCSPRSGDLSVYWYQQSLDQGLQFLIQYYNGEERAKGNILERFSAQQFPDLHSELNLSSLELGDSALYFCASDQNSGSANTGELFFGEGSRLTVL.

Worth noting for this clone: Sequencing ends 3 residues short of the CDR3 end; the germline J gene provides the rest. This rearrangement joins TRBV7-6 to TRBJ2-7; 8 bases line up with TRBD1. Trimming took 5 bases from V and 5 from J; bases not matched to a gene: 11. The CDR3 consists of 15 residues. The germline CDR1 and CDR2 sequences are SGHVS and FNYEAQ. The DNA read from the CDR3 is TGTGCCAGCAGCCCCTCACGGACAGGGCCCCACGAG. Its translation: CASSPSRTGPHE. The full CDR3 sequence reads CASSPSRTGPHEQYF.

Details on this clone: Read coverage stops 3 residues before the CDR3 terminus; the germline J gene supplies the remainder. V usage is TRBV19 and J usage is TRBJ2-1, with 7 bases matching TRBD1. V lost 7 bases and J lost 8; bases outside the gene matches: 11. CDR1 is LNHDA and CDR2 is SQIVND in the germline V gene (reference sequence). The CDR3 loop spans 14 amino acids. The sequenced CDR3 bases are TGTGCCAGTAAGAGGGGGCTCGAGATCCATGAG. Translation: CASKRGLEIHE. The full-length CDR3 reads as CASKRGLEIHEQFF.

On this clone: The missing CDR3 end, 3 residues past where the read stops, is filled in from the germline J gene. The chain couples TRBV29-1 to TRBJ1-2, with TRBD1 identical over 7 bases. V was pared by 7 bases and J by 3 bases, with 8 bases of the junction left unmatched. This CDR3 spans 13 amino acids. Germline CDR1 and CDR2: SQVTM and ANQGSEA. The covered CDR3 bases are TGCAGCGCCCTAGACAGGGCTGACTATGGC. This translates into CSALDRADYG. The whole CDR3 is CSALDRADYGYTF.

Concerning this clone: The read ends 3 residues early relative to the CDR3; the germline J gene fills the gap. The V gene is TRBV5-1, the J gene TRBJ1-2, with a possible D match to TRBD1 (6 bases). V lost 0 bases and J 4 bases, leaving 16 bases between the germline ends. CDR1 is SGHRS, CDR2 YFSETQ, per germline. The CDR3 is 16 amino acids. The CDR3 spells CASSLGGLSGSYGYTF. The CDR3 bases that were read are TGCGCCAGCAGCTTGGGGGGGCTTTCAGGGAGCTATGGC.

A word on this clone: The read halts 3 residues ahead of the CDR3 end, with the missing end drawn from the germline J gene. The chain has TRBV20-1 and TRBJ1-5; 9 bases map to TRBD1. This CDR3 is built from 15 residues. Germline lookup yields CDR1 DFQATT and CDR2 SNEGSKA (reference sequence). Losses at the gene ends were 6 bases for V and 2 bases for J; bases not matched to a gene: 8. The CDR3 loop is CSALQGARGNQPQHF. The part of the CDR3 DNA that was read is TGCAGTGCACTACAGGGGGCGCGAGGCAATCAGCCC.

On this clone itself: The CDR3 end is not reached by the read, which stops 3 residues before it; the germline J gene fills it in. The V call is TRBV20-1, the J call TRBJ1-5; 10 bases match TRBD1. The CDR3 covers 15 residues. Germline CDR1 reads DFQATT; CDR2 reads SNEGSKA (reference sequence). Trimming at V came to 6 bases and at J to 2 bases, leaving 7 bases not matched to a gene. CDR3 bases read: TGCAGTGCCCCGACAGGGGGCTATGGCAATCAGCCC. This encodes CSAPTGGYGNQP. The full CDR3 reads CSAPTGGYGNQPQHF.

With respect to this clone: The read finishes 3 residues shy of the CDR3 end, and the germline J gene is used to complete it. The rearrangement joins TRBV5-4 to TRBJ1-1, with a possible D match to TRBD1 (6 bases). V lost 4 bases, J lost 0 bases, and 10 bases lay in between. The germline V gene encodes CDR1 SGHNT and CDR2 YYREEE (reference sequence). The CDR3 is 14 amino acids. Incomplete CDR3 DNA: TGTGCCAGCAGCATTCAGGGGATGAACACTGAA. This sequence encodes CASSIQGMNTE. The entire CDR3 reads CASSIQGMNTEAFF.

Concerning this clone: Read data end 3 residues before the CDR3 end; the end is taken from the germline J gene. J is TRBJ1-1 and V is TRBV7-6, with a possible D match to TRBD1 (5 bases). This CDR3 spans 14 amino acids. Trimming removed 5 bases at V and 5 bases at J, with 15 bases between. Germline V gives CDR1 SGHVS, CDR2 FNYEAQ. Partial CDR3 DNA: TGTGCCAGCAGCCCCCGCCAGGGTCGGACTGAA. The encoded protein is CASSPRQGRTE. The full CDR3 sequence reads CASSPRQGRTEAFF.

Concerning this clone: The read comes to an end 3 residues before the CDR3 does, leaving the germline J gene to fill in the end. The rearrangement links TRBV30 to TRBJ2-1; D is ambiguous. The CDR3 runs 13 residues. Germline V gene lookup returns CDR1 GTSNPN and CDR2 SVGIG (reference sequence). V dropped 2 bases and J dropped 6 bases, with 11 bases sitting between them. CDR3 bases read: TGTGCCTGGAGTCGTTCTAGGTCCAATGAG. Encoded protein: CAWSRSRSNE. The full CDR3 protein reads CAWSRSRSNEQFF. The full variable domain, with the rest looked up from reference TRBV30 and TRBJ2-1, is SQTIHQWPATLVQPVGSPLSLECTVEGTSNPNLYWYRQAAGRGLQLLFYSVGIGQISSEVPQNLSASRPQDRQFILSSKKLLLSDSGFYLCAWSRSRSNEQFFGPGTRLTVL.

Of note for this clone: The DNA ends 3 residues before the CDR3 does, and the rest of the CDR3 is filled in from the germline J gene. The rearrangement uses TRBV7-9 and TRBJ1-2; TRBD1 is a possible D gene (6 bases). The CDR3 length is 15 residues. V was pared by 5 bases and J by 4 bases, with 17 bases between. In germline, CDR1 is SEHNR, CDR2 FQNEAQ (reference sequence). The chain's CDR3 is CASSQATQGLYGYTF. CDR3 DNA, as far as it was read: TGTGCCAGCAGCCAAGCAACACAGGGCCTCTATGGC.

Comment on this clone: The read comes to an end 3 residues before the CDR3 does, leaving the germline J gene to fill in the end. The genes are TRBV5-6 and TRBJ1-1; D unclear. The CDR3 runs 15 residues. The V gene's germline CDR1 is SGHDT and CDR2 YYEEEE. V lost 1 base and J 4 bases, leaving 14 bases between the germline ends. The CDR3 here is CASSLSAFLGTEAFF. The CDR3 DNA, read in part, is TGTGCCAGCAGCTTGTCAGCGTTTTTGGGCACTGAA. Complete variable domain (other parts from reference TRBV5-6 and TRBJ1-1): DAGVTQSPTHLIKTRGQQVTLRCSPKSGHDTVSWYQQALGQGPQFIFQYYEEEERQRGNFPDRFSGHQFPNYSSELNVNALLLGDSALYLCASSLSAFLGTEAFFGQGTRLTVV.

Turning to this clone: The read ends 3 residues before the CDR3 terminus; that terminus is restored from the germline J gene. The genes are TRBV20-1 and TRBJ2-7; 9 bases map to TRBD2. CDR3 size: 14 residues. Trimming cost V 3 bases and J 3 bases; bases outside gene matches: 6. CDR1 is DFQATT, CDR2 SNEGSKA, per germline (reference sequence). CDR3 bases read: TGCAGTGCTAGGGGGACTAGCTCGGGCTACGAG. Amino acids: CSARGTSSGYE. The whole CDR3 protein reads CSARGTSSGYEQYF.